This T cell receptor (beta chain) was documented in a study of T cell clonality in common variable immunodeficiency. This clone was found many times. Its specificity is unknown. The read stops 3 residues short of the end of the CDR3; the missing end is completed from the germline J gene. Per the germline V gene, CDR1 is SGHNT and CDR2 is YENEEA. This CDR3 has 15 amino acids. Trimming stripped 5 bases from V and 1 base from J, with 14 bases between. Study-level results: Compared with healthy controls, CVID subjects showed increased TCRbeta clonality, mostly in about a third. Reportedly, TCR beta sequences from common variable immunodeficiency showed fewer deletions and N-nucleotide insertions.

Measured with immunoSEQ multiplex PCR; TCRdb has only the in-frame clones, and not every one. The counts give 35,000 to 50,000 clones, none of them seen only once; about 0.68% is held by the top ten. The sample was peripheral blood mononuclear cells. V gene TRBV11-3 combines with J gene TRBJ2-5; tentative D call: TRBD2 (5 bases). The clonotype comes from a person aged 18 to 75 in good health. CDR3 residues: CASSPFRGSQETQYF. Incomplete CDR3 DNA: TGTGCCAGCAGCCCTTTTCGGGGTTCCCAAGAGACC.